This T cell receptor (beta chain) derives from a study of spatial heterogeneity in lung cancer. Across the study: Compared with alpha-chain sequences, beta-chain sequences were consistently detected in greater numbers.

Deletions cut 2 bases from V and 4 bases from J, with 8 bases between. Germline-derived CDR1 and CDR2 are SGHTA and FQGNSA. The CDR3 runs to 13 residues. Every TCR cDNA molecule bore a unique molecular identifier. A single record per CDR3 protein comes from TCRdb applying MiXCR to the 5' RACE reads. The table shows over 5,000 distinct CDR3 sequences, with less than 3% occurring only once. This clonotype appeared many times. The sample's time point: sample taken at primary tumor resection. The donors were 70 or so patients with non-small cell lung cancer that was early-stage and untreated. Tumor, nontumor lung or frozen PBMC supplied whole RNA that was sequenced unsorted.

The origin of this receptor is a male donor with early-stage non-small cell lung cancer. V gene TRBV7-2 combines with J gene TRBJ1-2; a weak D match, TRBD1 (5 bases). Sequenced material: normal lung tissue next to the tumor, taken at surgery. In nucleotides, the CDR3 is TGTGCCAGCAGCTTATCGCAGGGCTATGGCTACACCTTC. It codes for CASSLSQGYGYTF.